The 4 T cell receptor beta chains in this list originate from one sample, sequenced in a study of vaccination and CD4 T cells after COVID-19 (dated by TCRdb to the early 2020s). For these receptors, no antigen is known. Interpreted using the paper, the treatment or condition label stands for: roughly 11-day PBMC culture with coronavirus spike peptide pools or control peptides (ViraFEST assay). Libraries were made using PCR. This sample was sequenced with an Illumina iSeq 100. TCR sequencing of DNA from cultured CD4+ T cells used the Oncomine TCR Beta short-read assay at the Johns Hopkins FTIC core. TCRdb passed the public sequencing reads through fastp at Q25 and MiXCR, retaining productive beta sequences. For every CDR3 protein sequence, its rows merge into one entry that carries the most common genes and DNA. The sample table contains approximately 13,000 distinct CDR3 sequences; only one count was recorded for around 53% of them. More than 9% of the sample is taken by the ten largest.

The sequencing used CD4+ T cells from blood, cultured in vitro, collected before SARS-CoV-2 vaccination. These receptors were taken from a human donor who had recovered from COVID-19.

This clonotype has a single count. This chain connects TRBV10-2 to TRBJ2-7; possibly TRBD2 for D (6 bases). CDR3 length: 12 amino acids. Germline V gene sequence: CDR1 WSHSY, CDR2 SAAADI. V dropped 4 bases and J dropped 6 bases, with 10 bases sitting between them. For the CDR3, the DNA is TGCGCCAGCAGTGGATGGGGACTCGAGCAGTACTTC. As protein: CASSGWGLEQYF.

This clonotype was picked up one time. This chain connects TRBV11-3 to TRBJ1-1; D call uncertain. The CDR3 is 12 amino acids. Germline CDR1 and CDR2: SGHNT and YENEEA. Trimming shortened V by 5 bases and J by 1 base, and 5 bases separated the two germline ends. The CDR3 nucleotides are TGTGCCAGCAGCCCTTGGAACACTGAAGCTTTCTTT. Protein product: CASSPWNTEAFF.

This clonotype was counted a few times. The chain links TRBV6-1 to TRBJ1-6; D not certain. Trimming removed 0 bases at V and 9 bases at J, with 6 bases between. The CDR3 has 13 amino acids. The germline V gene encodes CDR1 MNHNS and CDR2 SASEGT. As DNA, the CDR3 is TGTGCCAGCAGTGAAGCCCGGGGTTCACCCCTCCACTTT. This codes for CASSEARGSPLHF.

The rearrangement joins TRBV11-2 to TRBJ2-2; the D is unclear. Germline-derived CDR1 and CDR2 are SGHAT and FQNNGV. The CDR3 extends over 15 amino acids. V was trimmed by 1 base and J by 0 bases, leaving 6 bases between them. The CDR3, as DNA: TGTGCCAGCAGCTTAGTGGCGGCGAACACCGGGGAGCTGTTTTTT. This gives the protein CASSLVAANTGELFF.